The 5 T cell receptor beta chains in this list originate from one sample, sequenced in a study of blood T cell repertoires in COVID-19. Sequencing was performed with immunoSEQ multiplex PCR; in TCRdb, only in-frame clones are kept and a portion is missing. Found here are roughly 350,000 clones, under 95% of them singletons; the top ten hold around 20%. Input material: PBMCs or T cells enriched from blood (not recorded which). Receptors were obtained from a woman aged 25 to 39 who had recovered from COVID-19.

The V call is TRBV6-6, the J call TRBJ1-5, with 10 bases identical to TRBD1. Trimming removed 4 bases from V and 2 bases from J; junction bases left unmatched: 5. Germline V CDR1 and CDR2: MNHNY, SVGAGI (reference sequence). The CDR3 has 16 amino acids. CDR3 nucleotides: TGTGCCAGCAGTTCCGCCGGGACAGGGGGCAATCAGCCCCAGCATTTT. Translation gives CASSSAGTGGNQPQHF.

The rearrangement joins TRBV5-1 to TRBJ2-5; 9 nucleotides match TRBD2. CDR3 size: 16 residues. Trimming cost V 0 bases and J 2 bases; bases outside gene matches: 5. Germline lookup yields CDR1 SGHRS and CDR2 YFSETQ. In DNA, the CDR3 is TGCGCCAGCAGCTTGGTAGCGGGGGTGGCTCAAGAGACCCAGTACTTC. It codes for CASSLVAGVAQETQYF.

The chain employs TRBV7-2 and TRBJ2-1, with a weak D call TRBD2 (6 bases). Between the trimmed V and J ends, which lost 0 bases and 9 bases, there was a span of 21 bases. Germline CDR1 SGHTA, CDR2 FQGNSA. The CDR3 consists of 17 residues. This CDR3 is CASSLASGMARRGEQFF. Written as DNA, the CDR3 is TGTGCCAGCAGCTTAGCGTCGGGGATGGCTCGGCGGGGTGAGCAGTTCTTC.

This chain joins TRBV27 and TRBJ2-5; D perhaps matches TRBD2 (6 bases). The CDR3 spans 17 residues. Trimming took 7 bases from V and 4 from J, leaving 25 bases between them. Looked up from germline, CDR1 is MNHEY and CDR2 is SMNVEV (reference sequence). CDR3 residues: CASNPKRVPTHRETQYF. CDR3 sequence (DNA): TGTGCCAGCAACCCAAAGCGGGTCCCTACCCACAGAGAGACCCAGTACTTC.

J is TRBJ1-5 and V is TRBV2, with 9 bases aligning to TRBD1. The CDR3 consists of 16 residues. The ends lost 5 bases at V and 4 bases at J; junction bases unmatched: 9. Per germline, CDR1 SNHLY and CDR2 FYNNEI. CDR3 DNA sequence: TGTGCCAGCAGTCCTCGAGAGGGACAGGGAAATCAGCCCCAGCATTTT. This codes for CASSPREGQGNQPQHF.